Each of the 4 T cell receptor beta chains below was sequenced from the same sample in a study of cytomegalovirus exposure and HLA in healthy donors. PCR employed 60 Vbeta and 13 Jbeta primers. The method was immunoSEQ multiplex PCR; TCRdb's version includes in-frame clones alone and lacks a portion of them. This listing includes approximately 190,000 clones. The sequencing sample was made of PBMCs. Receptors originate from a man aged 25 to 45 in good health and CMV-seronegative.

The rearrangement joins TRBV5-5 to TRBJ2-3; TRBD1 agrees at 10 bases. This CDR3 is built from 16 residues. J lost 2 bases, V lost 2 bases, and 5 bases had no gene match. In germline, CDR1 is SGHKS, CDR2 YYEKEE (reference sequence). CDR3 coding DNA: TGTGCCAGCAGCTTTAGGACAGGGGGGTTCACAGATACGCAGTATTTT. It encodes CASSFRTGGFTDTQYF.

Here the CDR3 DNA reads TGCAGCGTTGTGGGTGGGGGGGCCTACAATGAGCAGTTCTTC. As protein: CSVVGGGAYNEQFF. This rearrangement joins TRBV29-1 to TRBJ2-1; 7 nucleotides line up with TRBD2. The ends lost 4 bases at V and 2 bases at J; junction bases unmatched: 5. The germline gives CDR1 SQVTM, CDR2 ANQGSEA. The CDR3 is 14 residues long.

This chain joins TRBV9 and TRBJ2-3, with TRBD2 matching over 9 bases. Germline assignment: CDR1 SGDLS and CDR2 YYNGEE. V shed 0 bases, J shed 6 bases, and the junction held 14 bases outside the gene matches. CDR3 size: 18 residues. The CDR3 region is CASSVGGGGVGPVDTQYF. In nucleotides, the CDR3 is TGTGCCAGCAGCGTAGGCGGGGGGGGAGTAGGGCCAGTGGATACGCAGTATTTT.

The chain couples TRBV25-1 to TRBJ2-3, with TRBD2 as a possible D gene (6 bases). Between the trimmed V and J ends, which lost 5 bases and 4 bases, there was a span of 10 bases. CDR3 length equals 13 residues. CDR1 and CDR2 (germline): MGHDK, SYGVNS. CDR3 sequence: CASSLGSSDTQYF. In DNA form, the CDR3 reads TGTGCCAGCAGTCTCGGGAGCTCAGATACGCAGTATTTT.